The T cell receptor (beta chain) under discussion was sequenced for a study of regulatory T cells in long-lasting Graves disease (dated by TCRdb to the early 2020s). Describing the broader study: Newly diagnosed Graves' disease patients had taken antithyroid drugs for less than 3 months. This study used TCR sequencing and RNA sequencing of peripheral blood to compare persistent Graves' disease patients against newly diagnosed Graves' disease patients. The study was registered as a clinical trial and conducted in China. A total of around 35 samples underwent TCR sequencing, from about 13 patients with persistent Graves' disease and 20 patients with newly diagnosed Graves' disease.

The library was obtained by multiplex PCR. Reads for this sample came from an Illumina HiSeq 4000. iRepertoire HTBI primers and Arm-PCR amplification of CDR3 regions were used to construct TCR beta libraries. PCR products were gel purified before sequencing. For the original study's pipeline: Gene usage analysis of CDR3 amino acid clonotypes used the roughly 60 TRBV and around 13 TRBJ segments found across samples. COPE and FqMerger were used to merge filtered high-quality paired reads into contigs. Contigs were aligned with BLAST to IMGT TRBV, TRBD and TRBJ reference genes, and CDR3 was defined per IMGT. Any clonotype with a frequency above 0.1% was classified as a highly expanded clone. Shannon entropy served as the measure of repertoire diversity, while the Gini coefficient captured V-J evenness. Public clonotypes were defined as clonotypes shared by more than one individual. Starting from the raw public reads, TCRdb applied fastp trimming at Q25, assembled clones with MiXCR and retained in-frame beta chains. Every distinct CDR3 protein forms one entry, paired with its most common genes and DNA. The V and J calls follow TCRdb's processing rather than the paper's. Recorded for this sample are a few hundred thousand distinct CDR3 sequences; about 19% of them occurred a single time. Approximately 14% of the sample is in the top ten clones.

V gives up 7 bases and J gives up 0 bases, and the segment between their germline ends measures 15 bases. The germline V gene provides CDR1 SGHTA and CDR2 FQGNSA. The CDR3 holds 15 amino acids from the cysteine to the phenylalanine. The only DNA kept is the CDR3, 45 bases in frame from the first base. The study at large found these results: A larger number of public clonotypes was shared among persistent patients (fewer than 3,000) than among newly diagnosed patients (around 880). Because the primary lesion, thyroid tissue, could not be accessed, the study looked at peripheral blood alone. Persistent disease showed preferential use of TRBV28, TRBJ1-2 and TRBJ2-5, whereas newly diagnosed disease favored TRBV20-1 and TRBJ2-1. Lower TCR Shannon entropy and fewer highly expanded clones were observed in persistent Graves' disease patients than in newly diagnosed patients, which suggested clonal expansion. Sequencing and analysis were restricted to the TCR beta chain. The authors noted that the small sample size was a limitation that may lower accuracy.

The time point label, read with the paper, signifies: newly diagnosed GD, antithyroid drugs for less than 3 months. For both TCR sequencing and RNA sequencing, RNA was extracted from PBMCs using TRIzol. The diagnosis of Graves' disease followed American Thyroid Association guidelines. Recruitment of patients was carried out at an endocrinology department in Xi'an, China. Each patient gave roughly 8.4 milliliters of peripheral blood, collected in an EDTA anticoagulant tube. PBMCs were isolated by Ficoll Paque Plus density gradient separation without further T cell sorting. An Agilent 2100 Bioanalyzer and agarose gel were used to check RNA quality, while a NanoDrop 2000 measured RNA concentration. This clonotype was picked up many times. It has no known antigen specificity. No base-level quality is on record; no much larger clone is a single base apart.

Sequencing used peripheral blood mononuclear cells (PBMCs), obtained at new diagnosis, from a patient treated with antithyroid drugs. This clonotype was obtained from a female donor with Graves disease. This sequence uses TRBV7-2 and TRBJ1-1; TRBD1 could be the D gene, as 6 bases match. In nucleotides, the sequence is TGTGCCAGCAAGCCGGGGGCGCGGGTGAACACTGAAGCTTTCTTT. This sequence encodes CASKPGARVNTEAFF.